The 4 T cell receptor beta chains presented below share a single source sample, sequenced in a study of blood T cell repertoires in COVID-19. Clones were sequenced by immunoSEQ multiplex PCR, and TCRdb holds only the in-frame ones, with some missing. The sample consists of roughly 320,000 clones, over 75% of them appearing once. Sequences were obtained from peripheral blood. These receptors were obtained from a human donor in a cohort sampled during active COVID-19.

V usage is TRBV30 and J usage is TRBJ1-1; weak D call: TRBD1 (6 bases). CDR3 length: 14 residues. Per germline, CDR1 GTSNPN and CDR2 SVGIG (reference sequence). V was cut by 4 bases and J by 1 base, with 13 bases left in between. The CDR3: CAWILQGTNTEAFF. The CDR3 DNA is TGTGCCTGGATCTTACAGGGAACGAACACTGAAGCTTTCTTT.

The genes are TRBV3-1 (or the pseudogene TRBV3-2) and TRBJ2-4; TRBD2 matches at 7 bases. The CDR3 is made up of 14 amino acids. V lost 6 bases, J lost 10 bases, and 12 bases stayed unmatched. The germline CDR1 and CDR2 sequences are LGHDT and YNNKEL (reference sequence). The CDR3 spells CASRKNRDYQIQYF. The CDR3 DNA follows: TGTGCCAGCAGAAAAAACCGGGACTACCAAATTCAGTACTTC.

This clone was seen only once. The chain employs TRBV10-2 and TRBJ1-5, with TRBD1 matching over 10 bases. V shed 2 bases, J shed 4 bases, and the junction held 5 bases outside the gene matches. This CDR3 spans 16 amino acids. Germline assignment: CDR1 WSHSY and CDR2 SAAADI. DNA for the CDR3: TGCGCCAGCAGTGAGCCAGGACAGGGGGTGAATCAGCCCCAGCATTTT. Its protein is CASSEPGQGVNQPQHF.

The CDR3 reads CASSSTGGGEKLFF. The CDR3 nucleotides are TGCGCCAGCAGCTCGACAGGGGGCGGTGAAAAACTGTTTTTT. The chain employs TRBV5-1 and TRBJ1-4; TRBD1 agrees at 10 bases. The CDR3 covers 14 residues. Germline CDR1 SGHRS, CDR2 YFSETQ. V lost 3 bases and J lost 7; bases outside the gene matches: 3.